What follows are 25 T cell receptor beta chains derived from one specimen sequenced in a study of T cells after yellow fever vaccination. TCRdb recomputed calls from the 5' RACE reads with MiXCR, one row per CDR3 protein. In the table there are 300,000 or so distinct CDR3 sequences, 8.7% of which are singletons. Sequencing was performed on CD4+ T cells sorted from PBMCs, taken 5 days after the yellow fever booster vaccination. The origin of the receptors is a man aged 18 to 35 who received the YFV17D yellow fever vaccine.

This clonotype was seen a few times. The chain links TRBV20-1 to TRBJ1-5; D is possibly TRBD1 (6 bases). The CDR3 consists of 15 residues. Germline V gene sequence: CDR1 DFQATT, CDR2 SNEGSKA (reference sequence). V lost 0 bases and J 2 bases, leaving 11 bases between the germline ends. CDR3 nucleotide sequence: TGCAGTGCTAGAGAGGGGGGCTCGGGCAATCAGCCCCAGCATTTT. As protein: CSAREGGSGNQPQHF.

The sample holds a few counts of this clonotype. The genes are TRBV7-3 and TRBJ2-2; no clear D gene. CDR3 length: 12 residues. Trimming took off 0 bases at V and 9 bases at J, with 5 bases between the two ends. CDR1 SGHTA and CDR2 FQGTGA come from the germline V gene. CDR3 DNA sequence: TGTGCCAGCAGCTTAACGGGAAGGGAGCTGTTTTTT. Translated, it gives CASSLTGRELFF.

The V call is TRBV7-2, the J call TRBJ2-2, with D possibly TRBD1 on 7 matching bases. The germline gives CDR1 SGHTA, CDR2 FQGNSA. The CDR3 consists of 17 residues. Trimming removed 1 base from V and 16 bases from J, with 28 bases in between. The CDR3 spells CASSLVSAAQGGLRKFF. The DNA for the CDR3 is TGTGCCAGCAGCTTAGTTTCGGCAGCTCAGGGGGGCCTCCGGAAGTTTTTT.

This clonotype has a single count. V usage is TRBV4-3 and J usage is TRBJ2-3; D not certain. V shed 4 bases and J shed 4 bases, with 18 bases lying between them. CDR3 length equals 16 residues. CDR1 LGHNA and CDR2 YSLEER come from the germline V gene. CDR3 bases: TGCGCCAGCAGCCCTGTGGGAAGGGCGCGGTCAGATACGCAGTATTTT. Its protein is CASSPVGRARSDTQYF.

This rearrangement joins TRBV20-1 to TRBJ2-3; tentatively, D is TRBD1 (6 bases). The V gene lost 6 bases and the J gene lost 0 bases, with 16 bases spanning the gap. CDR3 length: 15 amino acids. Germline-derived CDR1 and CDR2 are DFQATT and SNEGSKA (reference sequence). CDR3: CSAPRTGSSTDTQYF. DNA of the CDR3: TGCAGTGCACCGAGAACAGGGTCTAGCACAGATACGCAGTATTTT.

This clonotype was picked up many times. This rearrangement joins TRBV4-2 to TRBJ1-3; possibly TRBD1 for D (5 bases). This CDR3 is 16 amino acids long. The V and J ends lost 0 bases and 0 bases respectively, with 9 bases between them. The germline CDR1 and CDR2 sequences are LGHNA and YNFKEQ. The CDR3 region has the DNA TGTGCCAGCAGCCAAGAGTCACAGGTCTCTGGAAACACCATATATTTT. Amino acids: CASSQESQVSGNTIYF.

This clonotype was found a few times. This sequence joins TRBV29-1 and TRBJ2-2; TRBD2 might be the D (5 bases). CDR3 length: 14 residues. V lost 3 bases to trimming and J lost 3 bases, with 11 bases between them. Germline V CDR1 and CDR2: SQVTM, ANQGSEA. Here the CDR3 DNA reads TGCAGCGTTGAGTTCGGAGGATACACCGGGGAGCTGTTTTTT. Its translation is CSVEFGGYTGELFF.

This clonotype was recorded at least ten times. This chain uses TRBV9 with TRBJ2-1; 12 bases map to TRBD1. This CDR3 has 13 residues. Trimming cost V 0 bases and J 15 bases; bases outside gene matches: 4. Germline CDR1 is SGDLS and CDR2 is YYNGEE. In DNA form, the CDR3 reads TGTGCCAGCAGCGTAGGGGGGACAGGGGGCGCGTTCTTC. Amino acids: CASSVGGTGGAFF.

CDR3 DNA sequence: TGTGCCGCCATTGACAGGGTGAACACTGAAGCTTTCTTT. This gives the protein CAAIDRVNTEAFF. The rearrangement joins TRBV19 to TRBJ1-1; 7 bases align to TRBD1. CDR3 length equals 13 residues. CDR1 and CDR2 (germline): LNHDA, SQIVND (reference sequence). The V gene end was trimmed by 11 bases and the J gene end by 0 bases; junction bases not matched to a gene: 6. Filled out from reference TRBV19 and TRBJ1-1, the complete variable domain reads DGGITQSPKYLFRKEGQNVTLSCEQNLNHDAMYWYRQDPGQGLRLIYYSQIVNDFQKGDIAEGYSVSREKKESFPLTVTSAQKNPTAFYLCAAIDRVNTEAFFGQGTRLTVV.

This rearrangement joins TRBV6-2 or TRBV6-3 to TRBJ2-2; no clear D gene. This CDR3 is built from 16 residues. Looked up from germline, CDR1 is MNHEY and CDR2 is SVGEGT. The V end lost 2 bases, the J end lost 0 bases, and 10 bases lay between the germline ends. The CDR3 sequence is CASSYGVPANTGELFF. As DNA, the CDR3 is TGTGCCAGCAGTTACGGAGTCCCCGCGAACACCGGGGAGCTGTTTTTT.

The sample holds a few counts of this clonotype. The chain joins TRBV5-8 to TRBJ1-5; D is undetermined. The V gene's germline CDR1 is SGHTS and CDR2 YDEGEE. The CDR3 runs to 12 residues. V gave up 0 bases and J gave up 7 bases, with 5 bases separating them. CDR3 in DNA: TGTGCCAGCAGCTTGGAAGAGCAGCCCCAGCATTTT. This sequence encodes CASSLEEQPQHF.

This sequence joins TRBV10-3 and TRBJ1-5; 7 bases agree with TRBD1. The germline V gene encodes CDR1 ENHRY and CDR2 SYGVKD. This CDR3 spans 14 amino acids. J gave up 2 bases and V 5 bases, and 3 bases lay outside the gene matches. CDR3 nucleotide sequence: TGTGCCATCAGTAAGGGGGCCGGCAATCAGCCCCAGCATTTT. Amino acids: CAISKGAGNQPQHF.

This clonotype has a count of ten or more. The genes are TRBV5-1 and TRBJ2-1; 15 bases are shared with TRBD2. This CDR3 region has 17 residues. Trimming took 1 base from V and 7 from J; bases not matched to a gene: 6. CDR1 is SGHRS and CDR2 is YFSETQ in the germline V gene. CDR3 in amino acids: CASSLLPGLAGGNEQFF. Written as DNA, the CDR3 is TGCGCCAGCAGCTTGCTCCCGGGACTAGCGGGGGGAAATGAGCAGTTCTTC.

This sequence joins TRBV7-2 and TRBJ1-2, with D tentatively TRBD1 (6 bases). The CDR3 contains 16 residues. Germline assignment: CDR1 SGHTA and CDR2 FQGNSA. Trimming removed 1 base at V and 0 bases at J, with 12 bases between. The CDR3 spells CASSLGGQGTNYGYTF. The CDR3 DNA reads TGTGCCAGCAGCTTAGGGGGGCAGGGAACTAACTATGGCTACACCTTC.

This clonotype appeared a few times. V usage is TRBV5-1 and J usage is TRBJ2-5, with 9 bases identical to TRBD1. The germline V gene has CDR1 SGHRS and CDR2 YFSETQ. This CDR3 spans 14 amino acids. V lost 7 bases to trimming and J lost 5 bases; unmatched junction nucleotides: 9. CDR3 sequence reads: CASSPTGGGETQYF. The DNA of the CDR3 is TGCGCCAGCTCACCAACAGGGGGCGGGGAGACCCAGTACTTC.

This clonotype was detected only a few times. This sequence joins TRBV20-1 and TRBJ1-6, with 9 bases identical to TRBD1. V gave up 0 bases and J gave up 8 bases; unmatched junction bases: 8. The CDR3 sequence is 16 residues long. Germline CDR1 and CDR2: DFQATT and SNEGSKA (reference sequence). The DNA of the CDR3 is TGCAGTGCTAGAGATATCACGGGACAGGGATATTCACCCCTCCACTTT. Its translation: CSARDITGQGYSPLHF.

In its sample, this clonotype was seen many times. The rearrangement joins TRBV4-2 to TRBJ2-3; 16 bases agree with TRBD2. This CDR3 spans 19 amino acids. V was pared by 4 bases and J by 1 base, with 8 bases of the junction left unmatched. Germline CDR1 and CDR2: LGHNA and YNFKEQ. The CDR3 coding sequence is TGTGCCAGCAGCCCGGAGTCCGGGACTAGCGGGGGGGGCACAGATACGCAGTATTTT. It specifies CASSPESGTSGGGTDTQYF.

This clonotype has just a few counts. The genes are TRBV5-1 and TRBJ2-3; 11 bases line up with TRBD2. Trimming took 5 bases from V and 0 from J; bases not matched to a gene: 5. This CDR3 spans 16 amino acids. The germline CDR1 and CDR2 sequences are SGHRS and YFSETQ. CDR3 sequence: CASREGLAASTDTQYF. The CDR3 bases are TGCGCCAGCAGGGAGGGACTAGCGGCTAGCACAGATACGCAGTATTTT.

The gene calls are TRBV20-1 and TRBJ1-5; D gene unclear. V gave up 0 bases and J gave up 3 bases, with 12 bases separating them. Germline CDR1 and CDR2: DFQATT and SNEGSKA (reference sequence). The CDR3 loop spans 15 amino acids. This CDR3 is CSARDRSFTNQPQHF. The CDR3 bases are TGCAGTGCTAGAGATCGGAGCTTCACCAATCAGCCCCAGCATTTT.

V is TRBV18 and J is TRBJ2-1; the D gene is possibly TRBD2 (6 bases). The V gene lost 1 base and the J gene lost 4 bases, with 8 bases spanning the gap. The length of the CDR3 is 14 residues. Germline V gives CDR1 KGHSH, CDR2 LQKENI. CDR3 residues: CASSPLAAYNEQFF. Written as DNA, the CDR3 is TGTGCCAGCTCACCACTAGCGGCATACAATGAGCAGTTCTTC.

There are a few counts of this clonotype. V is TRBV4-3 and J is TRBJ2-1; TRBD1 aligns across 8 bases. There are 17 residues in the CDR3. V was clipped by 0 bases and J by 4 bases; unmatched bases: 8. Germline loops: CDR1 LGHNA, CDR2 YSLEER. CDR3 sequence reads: CASSQDHAGGPYNEQFF. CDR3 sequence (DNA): TGCGCCAGCAGCCAAGATCACGCAGGGGGCCCGTACAATGAGCAGTTCTTC.

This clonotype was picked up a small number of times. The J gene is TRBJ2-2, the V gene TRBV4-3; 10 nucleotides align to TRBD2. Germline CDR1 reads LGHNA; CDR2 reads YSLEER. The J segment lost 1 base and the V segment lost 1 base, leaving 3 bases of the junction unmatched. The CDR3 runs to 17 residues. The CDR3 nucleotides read TGCGCCAGCAGCCAAGCTAGCGGGGGAGTGAACACCGGGGAGCTGTTTTTT. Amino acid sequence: CASSQASGGVNTGELFF.

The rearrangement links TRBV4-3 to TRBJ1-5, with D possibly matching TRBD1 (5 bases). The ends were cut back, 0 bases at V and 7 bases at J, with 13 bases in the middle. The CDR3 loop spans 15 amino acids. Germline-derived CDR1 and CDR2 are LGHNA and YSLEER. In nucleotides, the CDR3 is TGCGCCAGCAGCCAAGATCTGGGGCAAGGCCAGCCCCAGCATTTT. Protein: CASSQDLGQGQPQHF.

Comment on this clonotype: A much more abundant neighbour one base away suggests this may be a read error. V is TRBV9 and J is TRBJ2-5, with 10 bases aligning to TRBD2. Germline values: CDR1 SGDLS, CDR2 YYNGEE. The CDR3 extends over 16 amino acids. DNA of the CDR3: TGTGCCAGCAGCGTAGGGGTAGCGGGGGGCAGTGAGAGCCAGTACTTC. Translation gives CASSVGVAGGSESQYF.

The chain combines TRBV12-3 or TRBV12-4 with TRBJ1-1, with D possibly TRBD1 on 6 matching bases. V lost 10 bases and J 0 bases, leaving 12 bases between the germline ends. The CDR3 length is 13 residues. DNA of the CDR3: TGTGCCAACAACAGGGCATTGAACACTGAAGCTTTCTTT. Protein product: CANNRALNTEAFF.